The present T cell receptor beta chain was sequenced within a study of blood T cell repertoires in COVID-19. Study processing details: Quantification of nucleated cells was approximated via reference gene primer amplification. Clones were read by immunoSEQ multiplex PCR, and TCRdb kept only the in-frame ones, dropping some. The V and J calls and clone size are taken from that table; D and trimming were inferred from the DNA. The repertoire holds roughly 370,000 clones, with roughly 89% as singletons. This study enrolled people aged 18 to 89 from about two dozen US geographic areas. The sample was PBMCs or T cells enriched from blood (not recorded which). The sequence came from a woman aged 45-65 years who had recovered from COVID-19.

The CDR3 is CASAGTGGGYTF. In DNA form, the CDR3 reads TGTGCCAGCGCCGGGACAGGGGGAGGCTACACCTTC. V usage is TRBV2 and J usage is TRBJ1-2; TRBD1 matches at 11 bases. With 8 bases clipped from V and 8 bases from J, the junction kept 4 bases outside the gene matches. CDR1 SNHLY and CDR2 FYNNEI come from the germline V gene. This CDR3 has 12 amino acids.